Each of the 23 T cell receptor beta chains below was sequenced from the same sample in a study of human T cells and chemical hapten exposure. From the RACE reads, TCRdb called clonotypes with MiXCR, one entry per CDR3 protein. The table lists around 80,000 distinct CDR3 sequences, over 8.5% of them singletons. The time point here: healthy volunteer bleed at 6 weeks. Sequencing started from total RNA isolated from unfractionated whole blood. The sequenced sample consisted of whole blood. Every receptor here comes from a male donor in good health. Some clones in this sample may be carry-over from other donors' samples.

This clonotype was recorded a few times. This rearrangement joins TRBV2 to TRBJ1-1; TRBD1 agrees at 8 bases. This CDR3 comprises 14 residues. V was clipped by 2 bases and J by 8 bases; unmatched bases: 7. Germline CDR1 reads SNHLY; CDR2 reads FYNNEI. The CDR3, as DNA: TGTGCCAGCAGTGAAAGACAGGGGCCGCAAGAAGCTTTCTTT. The encoded protein is CASSERQGPQEAFF.

This clonotype has more than one count but fewer than ten. The chain couples TRBV29-1 to TRBJ1-2; D not resolved. The CDR3 totals 11 residues. In germline, CDR1 is SQVTM, CDR2 ANQGSEA. V was pared by 6 bases and J by 1 base, with 6 bases between. CDR3 protein: CSVRFNYGYTF. For the CDR3, the DNA is TGCAGCGTGAGGTTTAACTATGGCTACACCTTC.

V usage is TRBV4-3 and J usage is TRBJ2-3, with unresolved D. The CDR3 loop spans 15 amino acids. The V end lost 0 bases, the J end lost 1 base, and 8 bases lay between the germline ends. Per the germline V gene, CDR1 is LGHNA and CDR2 is YSLEER. The CDR3 nucleotides read TGCGCCAGCAGCCAAGATGGCAGAGGCACAGATACGCAGTATTTT. Translating gives CASSQDGRGTDTQYF.

The V and J genes are TRBV5-4 and TRBJ1-1; weak D call: TRBD1 (5 bases). This CDR3 has 15 residues. The V and J ends lost 3 bases and 4 bases respectively, with 16 bases between them. Germline assignment: CDR1 SGHNT and CDR2 YYREEE (reference sequence). The CDR3 region is CASSSPRGEGTEAFF. In DNA form, the CDR3 reads TGTGCCAGCAGCTCCCCGAGGGGCGAGGGCACTGAAGCTTTCTTT.

This clonotype was detected only a few times. The V gene is TRBV2, the J gene TRBJ1-2; possibly TRBD1 for D (5 bases). Germline lookup yields CDR1 SNHLY and CDR2 FYNNEI. This CDR3 contains 14 residues. Trimming removed 4 bases from V and 5 bases from J, with 14 bases in between. The CDR3 spells CASSATGAPYGYTF. CDR3 DNA sequence: TGTGCCAGCAGTGCTACAGGTGCCCCTTATGGCTACACCTTC. The variable domain in full, completed from reference TRBV2 and TRBJ1-2, reads EPEVTQTPSHQVTQMGQEVILRCVPISNHLYFYWYRQILGQKVEFLVSFYNNEISEKSEIFDDQFSVERPDGSNFTLKIRSTKLEDSAMYFCASSATGAPYGYTFGSGTRLTVV.

CDR3 DNA: TGTGCCAGCAGTCAAACTCAGGGGGTGTATGAGCAGTTCTTC. Amino acid sequence: CASSQTQGVYEQFF. The chain uses TRBV6-6 and TRBJ2-1; 7 bases are shared with TRBD1. The germline CDR1 and CDR2 sequences are MNHNY and SVGAGI (reference sequence). V was pared by 5 bases and J by 8 bases, with 9 bases of the junction left unmatched. The CDR3 is 14 amino acids.

The rearrangement joins TRBV12-3 or TRBV12-4 to TRBJ2-3, with D possibly TRBD1 on 7 matching bases. Trimming shortened V by 5 bases and J by 0 bases, and 9 bases separated the two germline ends. The CDR3 loop spans 14 amino acids. CDR3 nucleotides: TGTGCCAGCAGTCCAGGGGGGAGCACAGATACGCAGTATTTT. This codes for CASSPGGSTDTQYF.

This clonotype was observed a handful of times. This chain joins TRBV6-2 or TRBV6-3 and TRBJ2-1; 10 positions agree with TRBD2. With V trimmed by 6 bases and J by 4 bases, 6 bases remained unmatched. The CDR3 runs 15 residues. From germline, CDR1 is MNHEY and CDR2 SVGEGT. The CDR3 protein is CASSAGLADYNEQFF. In DNA, the CDR3 is TGTGCCAGCAGCGCAGGACTAGCGGATTACAATGAGCAGTTCTTC.

This sequence joins TRBV12-3 or TRBV12-4 and TRBJ1-5; D gene ambiguous. Trimming shortened V by 4 bases and J by 2 bases, and 15 bases separated the two germline ends. This CDR3 spans 16 amino acids. The CDR3 sequence: CASSSETLGGNQPQHF. The CDR3 DNA reads TGTGCCAGCAGTTCCGAAACCTTGGGCGGCAATCAGCCCCAGCATTTT.

A few counts support this clonotype. This chain joins TRBV6-2 or TRBV6-3 and TRBJ2-3; a weak D match, TRBD1 (6 bases). Germline V CDR1 and CDR2: MNHEY, SVGEGT. This CDR3 region has 14 residues. V lost 8 bases to trimming and J lost 4 bases, with 16 bases between them. CDR3 DNA: TGTGCCAGCCGACAGGTGCCGCCCCCAGATACGCAGTATTTT. As protein: CASRQVPPPDTQYF.

This clonotype was seen a handful of times. The chain is built from TRBV4-2 and TRBJ2-1, with 8 bases that match TRBD1. V lost 0 bases, J lost 4 bases, and 5 bases stayed unmatched. CDR1 and CDR2 from the germline V gene are LGHNA and YNFKEQ. There are 16 residues in the CDR3. CDR3 in amino acids: CASSQESGGRYNEQFF. DNA of the CDR3: TGTGCCAGCAGCCAAGAGTCAGGGGGCCGGTACAATGAGCAGTTCTTC.

This clonotype came up many times. A junction end diverges from the germline sequence, so it may reflect a read error. The chain joins TRBV2 to TRBJ2-7; D may correspond to TRBD1 or TRBD2 (5 bases each). Germline V gives CDR1 SNHLY, CDR2 FYNNEI. The CDR3 extends over 14 amino acids. The CDR3 DNA reads as TGTGCCAGCAGTGAAGTAAGGGACGGTCCTCTCGGCCCTTTC. Protein product: CASSEVRDGPLGPF.

In its sample, this clonotype was seen a few times. The limits of the CDR3 on the DNA are not certain, so only TCRdb's listed CDR3 is given. The CDR3 spells CASSRGDSFLETQYF. The V call is TRBV7-9, the J call TRBJ2-5; the D call in the table, TRBD1, was not verified against the DNA. The V gene's germline CDR1 is SEHNR and CDR2 FQNEAQ (reference sequence). The CDR3 length is 15 residues, termini included.

This clonotype has just a few counts. This rearrangement joins TRBV4-3 to TRBJ2-3, with 9 bases lining up with TRBD2. V lost 2 bases, J lost 5 bases, and 2 bases stayed unmatched. Germline assignment: CDR1 LGHNA and CDR2 YSLEER. The CDR3 runs to 14 residues. The CDR3 reads CASSQNSGGDTQYF. CDR3 in DNA: TGCGCCAGCAGCCAAAATAGCGGGGGAGATACGCAGTATTTT.

The table lists this clonotype with a few counts. CDR3 nucleotides: TGTGCCAGCAGCAAAGTTAGCGGGGGGGGTACCTACAATGAGCAGTTCTTC. It yields the protein CASSKVSGGGTYNEQFF. The J gene is TRBJ2-1, the V gene TRBV7-6; TRBD2 matches 11 bases. The CDR3 covers 17 residues. Germline V gene data show CDR1 as SGHVS and CDR2 as FNYEAQ. V trimming: 5 bases; J trimming: 2 bases; junction bases outside the gene matches: 8.

This clonotype was detected many times. The chain is built from TRBV11-1 and TRBJ2-3; possibly TRBD2 for D (6 bases). This CDR3 spans 16 amino acids. CDR1 and CDR2 from the germline V gene are SGHAT and FQDESV (reference sequence). Trimming stripped 1 base from V and 2 bases from J, with 13 bases between. CDR3 region: CASSLEWPGDTDTQYF. In nucleotides, the CDR3 is TGTGCCAGCAGCTTAGAGTGGCCGGGGGACACAGATACGCAGTATTTT. The variable domain in full, with the rest retrieved from reference TRBV11-1 and TRBJ2-3, is EAEVAQSPRYKITEKSQAVAFWCDPISGHATLYWYRQILGQGPELLVQFQDESVVDDSQLPKDRFSAERLKGVDSTLKIQPAELGDSAMYLCASSLEWPGDTDTQYFGPGTRLTVL.

V usage is TRBV27 and J usage is TRBJ2-7; D call uncertain. The CDR3 runs 14 residues. Germline CDR1 reads MNHEY; CDR2 reads SMNVEV (reference sequence). Between the trimmed V and J ends, which lost 3 bases and 3 bases, there was a span of 12 bases. The CDR3 protein is CASSFNVAGYEQYF. CDR3 DNA: TGTGCCAGCAGTTTTAACGTAGCAGGCTACGAGCAGTACTTC.

This clonotype was detected a few times. The chain links TRBV29-1 to TRBJ2-3; D is undetermined. Between the trimmed V and J ends, which lost 3 bases and 0 bases, there was a span of 4 bases. CDR3 size: 12 residues. CDR1 is SQVTM and CDR2 is ANQGSEA in the germline V gene. This CDR3 is CSVETSTDTQYF. CDR3 nucleotide sequence: TGCAGCGTTGAGACTAGCACAGATACGCAGTATTTT.

This clonotype has more than one count but fewer than ten. The V call is TRBV12-3 or TRBV12-4, the J call TRBJ1-6; a possible D gene is TRBD1 (5 bases). The CDR3 spans 15 residues. Trimming shortened V by 3 bases and J by 3 bases, and 9 bases separated the two germline ends. CDR3 in amino acids: CASSLGELYNSPLHF. In nucleotides, the CDR3 is TGTGCCAGCAGTTTGGGGGAGCTCTATAATTCACCCCTCCACTTT.

This clonotype was detected only a few times. The chain recombines TRBV6-5 with TRBJ2-7, with D perhaps TRBD1 or TRBD2 (6 bases each). Per the germline V gene, CDR1 is MNHEY and CDR2 is SVGAGI. Trimming left V 4 bases short and J 1 base short, with 11 bases between. This CDR3 spans 14 amino acids. The CDR3 DNA follows: TGTGCCAGCAGTTCAACAGGGAGGTCCTACGAGCAGTACTTC. This encodes CASSSTGRSYEQYF.

The rearrangement links TRBV5-1 to TRBJ1-1, with 7 positions matching TRBD1. The CDR3 has 15 residues. Germline trimming cut 0 bases from V and 1 base from J; bases unmatched to any gene: 3. In germline, CDR1 is SGHRS, CDR2 YFSETQ. The CDR3 protein is CASSLDDRENTEAFF. DNA for the CDR3: TGCGCCAGCAGCTTGGACGACAGGGAGAACACTGAAGCTTTCTTT.

This clonotype occurred a few times. The V call is TRBV11-2, the J call TRBJ2-7; 11 positions agree with TRBD2. CDR1 SGHAT and CDR2 FQNNGV come from the germline V gene. The CDR3 contains 16 residues. J lost 5 bases, V lost 2 bases, and 8 bases had no gene match. The CDR3 DNA is TGTGCCAGCAGCTTAAGTGGTAGCGGGAGGGTAAACGAGCAGTACTTC. It encodes CASSLSGSGRVNEQYF.

This clonotype was seen a handful of times. The chain carries TRBV10-2 and TRBJ2-1; D is unresolved. With 2 bases removed from V and 2 bases from J, the gap between germline ends came to 13 bases. Germline values: CDR1 WSHSY, CDR2 SAAADI. This CDR3 region has 16 residues. CDR3 residues: CASSETSRGPYNEQFF. The CDR3 DNA reads as TGCGCCAGCAGTGAGACGTCGCGCGGACCCTACAATGAGCAGTTCTTC.